This TCR beta chain was sequenced in a study of shared clonotypes between healthy human individuals (dated by TCRdb to 2018 to 2021). In the study overall: A couple of women and a few men aged 18 to 49 years were included in the cohort. For each donor, CD4 naive and CD4 memory were each run on three plates, CD8 naive on two plates, and CD8 memory on one plate. To increase sequencing depth and limit assay-specific biases, different laboratories used diverse techniques to prepare libraries and sequence TCR repertoires. To estimate repertoire size and how much clonotype sharing occurs between individuals, the study deeply sequenced the blood TCR repertoires of five healthy adults. Leukapheresis yielded between about 0.94 and 10 billion PBMCs per donor. The paper as a whole reports these results and caveats: Incomplete sequencing was indicated by rarefaction of sorted-subset datasets, despite the large sequencing depth. Because the study included only a small number of donors, the genetic and exposure-history diversity represented was limited. Sampling was restricted to blood, and TCR repertoires in tissue are likely to differ from TCR repertoires in blood. Pairwise subsampling indicated that sequencing depth was expected to affect the degree of clonotype sharing among donors. Clonotypes shared by all four sorted-subset donors showed higher generation probabilities than non-shared clonotypes. Larger estimated clonotype richness was generally found for naive subsets than for memory subsets. Sharing across a few donors was observed for about 4.8% of naive CD4, under 4% of naive CD8, 2% to 2.5% of memory CD4, and about 0.4% of memory CD8 clonotypes.

CD8 naive samples were obtained by positive selection for CCR7 among CD45RO-negative cells, yielding a CD45RA+CCR7+ population from which TemRA cells were excluded. Donors were healthy HIV-negative adults with no recently reported acute infections or vaccinations. Every donor was a Caucasian adult residing in Nashville, Tennessee, USA. Blood was collected by leukapheresis, and PBMCs were isolated by Ficoll-Histopaque density gradient centrifugation and then cryopreserved in liquid nitrogen vapor phase. Analytical flow cytometry was used to check the purity and quantity of each magnetically sorted T cell population. Genomic DNA was isolated from every sorted fraction and measured by UV absorbance on a Nanodrop 2000c. TCR CDR3 regions were amplified from genomic DNA by multiplex PCR using the deep immunoSEQ assay. Extracted genomic DNA from each cell subset was distributed evenly across all wells of several immunoSEQ 96-well plates, and each plate was treated as a replicate. Each replicate PCR for sorted subsets received about 220 ng genomic DNA, equal to roughly 29,000 T cell genomes. Purified libraries were quantified with a Qubit 3.0 fluorometer, sized on a Bioanalyzer 2100, and re-quantified with the KAPA Library Quantification kit. A separate single-read 150-cycle Illumina NextSeq 550 flow cell was used to sequence each immunoSEQ 96-well plate. The study's own analysis went as follows. Because only junctional sequences without quality scores were contained in the immunoSEQ output, filtering matching that applied to full-length reads could not be performed. Sequences were annotated with PyIR, a Python wrapper for IgBLAST v1.9, and V/J genes and CDR3 were assigned using IMGT germline references. Any read was removed if the V/J assignment was weak (E-value above 1e-6), the CDR3 was missing, or the read contained stop codons, out-of-frame junctions, or ambiguous translated residues. A V3J clonotype was defined by an identical inferred V gene, J gene, and CDR3 amino acid sequence. Percentage overlap between repertoires was computed as shared unique clonotypes divided by the size of the smaller repertoire. Richness of each repertoire was evaluated using RTK rarefaction, the Chao1 estimator, and Recon v2.1 estimates of unobserved clonotypes. OLGA was used to compute generation probabilities for all TCRbeta clonotypes that the gDNA method yielded from a handful of donors. As stored in TCRdb, this immuneACCESS dataset retains in-frame rearrangements with V and J assigned. A fraction of the clones does not appear; measured against another copy, unresolved V genes explain less than half of the discrepancy, and the remainder lacks a known reason. The V and J calls and the clone size are those of that table, but D and trimming were determined from the DNA. Across this sample there are about 1,900,000 clones, with about 95% seen only once. Clones ranked in the top ten supply 1% to 1.5% of the sample.

For this clone: No antigen is known for it. No much larger clone is present one base from it, and per-base qualities are unavailable.

The CDR3 measures 15 amino acids from cysteine to phenylalanine. Only the CDR3 portion is preserved as DNA: 45 bases, with reading frame beginning at the first base. V is reduced by 6 bases and J by 0 bases, leaving a spacing of 15 bases between them. The germline V gene (reference sequence) yields SGHNT for CDR1 and YYREEE for CDR2. The TCR was taken from a man between 18 and 35 years old in good health. The rearranged segments are TRBV5-4 and TRBJ1-2; matching of 5 bases hints at TRBD1 as the D gene. Sequencing was performed on naive CD8+ T cells sorted from blood. Interpreted using the paper, the cell subset or site label stands for: CD45RA+CCR7+. In nucleotide form, the sequence is TGTGCCAGCAACTTCGGAGGGGTCTCTAACTATGGCTACACCTTC. Its coded protein is CASNFGGVSNYGYTF.